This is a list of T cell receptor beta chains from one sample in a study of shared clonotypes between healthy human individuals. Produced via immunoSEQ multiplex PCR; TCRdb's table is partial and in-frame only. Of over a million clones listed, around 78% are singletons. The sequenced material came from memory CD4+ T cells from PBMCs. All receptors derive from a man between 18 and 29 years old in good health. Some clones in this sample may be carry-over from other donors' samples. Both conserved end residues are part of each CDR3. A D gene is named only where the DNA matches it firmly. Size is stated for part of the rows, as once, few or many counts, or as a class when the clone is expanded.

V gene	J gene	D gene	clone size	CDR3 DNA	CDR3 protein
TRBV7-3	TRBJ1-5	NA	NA	TGTGCCAGCAGCTTAAGGACAGCTTATAGCAATCAGCCCCAGCATTTT	CASSLRTAYSNQPQHF
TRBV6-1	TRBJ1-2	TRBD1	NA	TGTGCCAGCAGTCCCCGGGACAGGGGGTCTGGCTACACCTTC	CASSPRDRGSGYTF
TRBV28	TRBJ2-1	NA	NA	TGTGCCAGCAGTTTGCCTTTGAATGAGCAGTTCTTC	CASSLPLNEQFF
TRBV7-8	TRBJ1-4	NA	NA	TGTGCCAGCAGCCTCAGGGAGGGTCGCGAAAAACTGTTTTTT	CASSLREGREKLFF
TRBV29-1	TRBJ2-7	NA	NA	TGCAGCGTTGTCTCCGGAGGCCTATACGAGCAGTACTTC	CSVVSGGLYEQYF
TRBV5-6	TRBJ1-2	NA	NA	TGTGCCAGCAGCTTAACACGCGTGGGCTACACCTTC	CASSLTRVGYTF
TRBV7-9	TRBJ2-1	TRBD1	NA	TGTGCCAGCAGCCGAACAGGGACAGGCGAGCAGTTCTTC	CASSRTGTGEQFF
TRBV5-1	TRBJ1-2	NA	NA	TGCGCCAGCAGCTTGTCAGTTACTAACTATGGCTACACCTTC	CASSLSVTNYGYTF
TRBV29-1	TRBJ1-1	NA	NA	TGCAGCGTTGAAGTGACGATAGGTACTGAAGCTTTCTTT	CSVEVTIGTEAFF
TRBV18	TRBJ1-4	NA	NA	TGTGCCAGCTCACCGTCGGGGGGAGCAAATGAAAAACTGTTTTTT	CASSPSGGANEKLFF
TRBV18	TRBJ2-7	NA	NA	TGTGCCAGCTCACCACCTACAGGGGGAGGGTACGAGCAGTACTTC	CASSPPTGGGYEQYF
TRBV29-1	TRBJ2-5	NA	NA	TGCAGCGTTGGGCTCCCAGATCCAGAGACCCAGTACTTC	CSVGLPDPETQYF
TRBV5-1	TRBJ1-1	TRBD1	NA	TGCGCCAGCAGCTTCACGACAGGGGGGAACACTGAAGCTTTCTTT	CASSFTTGGNTEAFF
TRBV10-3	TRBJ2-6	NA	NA	TGTGCCATCAGCAATCCTGGGGCCAACGTCCTGACTTTC	CAISNPGANVLTF
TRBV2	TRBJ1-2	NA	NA	TGTGCCAGCAGTGAAGGCAGGGAGGGCTATGGCTACACCTTC	CASSEGREGYGYTF
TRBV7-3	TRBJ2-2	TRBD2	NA	TGTGCCAGCAGCTTACTAGCGGGAGTCTCTGCGAACACCGGGGAGCTGTTTTTT	CASSLLAGVSANTGELFF
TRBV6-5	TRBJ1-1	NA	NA	TGTGCCAGCAGTTCACAGGGAGGGATCACTGAAGCTTTCTTT	CASSSQGGITEAFF
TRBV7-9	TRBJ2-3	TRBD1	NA	TGTGCCAGCAGCTCCTCGACAGGGGGCACAGATACGCAGTATTTT	CASSSSTGGTDTQYF
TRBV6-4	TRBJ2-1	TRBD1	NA	TGTGCCAGCAGTGCCACGGGACAGGTCTACAATGAGCAGTTCTTC	CASSATGQVYNEQFF
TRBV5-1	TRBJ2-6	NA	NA	TGCGCCAGCAGCGTTACGGGTTCTGGGGCCAACGTCCTGACTTTC	CASSVTGSGANVLTF
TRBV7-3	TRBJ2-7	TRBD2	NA	TGTGCCAGCAGCTACGGGACTAACTACGAGCAGTACTTC	CASSYGTNYEQYF
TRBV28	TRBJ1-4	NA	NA	TGTGCCACCTCCAGGGATGCAGCCACTAATGAAAAACTGTTTTTT	CATSRDAATNEKLFF
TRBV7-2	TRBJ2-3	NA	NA	TGTGCCAGCAGCCCGCCCCCCTGGGACTTGTCTTCCCCAGATACGCAGTATTTT	CASSPPPWDLSSPDTQYF
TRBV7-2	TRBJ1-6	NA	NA	TGTGCCAGCAGCTTAGCTAGCTCCTATAATTCACCCCTCCACTTT	CASSLASSYNSPLHF
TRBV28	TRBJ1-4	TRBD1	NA	TGTGCCAGCAGTTTAGCCGGGGACAGTCGTGAAAAACTGTTTTTT	CASSLAGDSREKLFF
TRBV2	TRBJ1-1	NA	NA	TGTGCCAGCAGTGATGACTGGCACACTGAAGCTTTCTTT	CASSDDWHTEAFF
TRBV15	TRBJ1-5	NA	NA	TGTGCCACCAGCGAGGGCACTAGCGGCCACACAGATACGCAGCATTTT	CATSEGTSGHTDTQHF
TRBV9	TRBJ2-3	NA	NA	TGTGCCAGCAGCCCAAGGGGGGTAGATTGGGGCGCAGCGGCAGATACGCAGTATTTT	CASSPRGVDWGAAADTQYF
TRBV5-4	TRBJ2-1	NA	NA	TGTGCCAGCAGCACCGGACAGGAGCAGTTCTTC	CASSTGQEQFF
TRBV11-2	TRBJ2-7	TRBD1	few	TGTGCCAGCAGCTTAGATAGGGACAGGGGTTACGAGCAGTACTTC	CASSLDRDRGYEQYF